A selection of T cell receptor beta chains follows, all from one sample in a study of somatic mutations in cytotoxic T cells in rheumatoid arthritis. Sequencing used immunoSEQ multiplex PCR; TCRdb keeps in-frame clones, though not all of them. The sample has 9,500 to 13,000 clones, 55% to 75% seen once; the top ten hold roughly 34%. Sequencing was carried out using CD8+ T cells sorted from blood. The receptors shown here come from an adult with rheumatoid arthritis. CDR3s include the opening cysteine and the closing phenylalanine or tryptophan. Fields, in order: J gene, D gene, V gene, clone size, CDR3 DNA, CDR3 protein. D genes are given only for firm matches. Size tells how often a clone was seen (once, few, many) or the class of an expanded clone, and some rows leave it out.

J: TRBJ2-1
D: TRBD2
V: TRBV9
size: -
DNA: TGTGCCAGCAGCGTTATGAGCGGGGGGTTGGATGAGCAGTTCTTC
CDR3: CASSVMSGGLDEQFF

J: TRBJ2-7
D: TRBD2
V: TRBV7-8
size: -
DNA: TGTGCCAGCAGCCCACAGGGCGGGGGGGCCTACGAGCAGTACTTC
CDR3: CASSPQGGGAYEQYF

J: TRBJ1-2
D: -
V: TRBV6-5
size: few
DNA: TGTGCCAGCAGTTACTCGATGGGGGGGGCTGGCTACACCTTC
CDR3: CASSYSMGGAGYTF

J: TRBJ2-2
D: -
V: TRBV27
size: -
DNA: TGTGCCAGCAGTTTAGGGGCGGAATGGAACACCGGGGAGCTGTTTTTT
CDR3: CASSLGAEWNTGELFF

J: TRBJ1-6
D: TRBD1
V: TRBV9
size: -
DNA: TGTGCCAGCAGCGTAGACCCCGCCTCGGGGGACAGGGGGCACCTATGGACCCTCCACTTT
CDR3: CASSVDPASGDRGHLWTLHF

J: TRBJ2-7
D: TRBD1
V: TRBV27
size: few
DNA: TGTGCCAGCAGCCAGAGGTCCCCCAGGGGGTCCTACGAGCAGTACTTC
CDR3: CASSQRSPRGSYEQYF

J: TRBJ1-1
D: -
V: TRBV27
size: -
DNA: TGTGCCAGCAGTTTGAGGACTTCGAACACTGAAGCTTTCTTT
CDR3: CASSLRTSNTEAFF

J: TRBJ1-1
D: -
V: TRBV6-1
size: -
DNA: TGTGCCAGCAGTGATTCGATTATGATGCGGGGCGCAGGGTCAGCTTTCTTT
CDR3: CASSDSIMMRGAGSAFF

J: TRBJ1-4
D: -
V: TRBV5-6
size: -
DNA: TGTGCCAGCAGCCGCTCCGGGGAAGTGTTTTTT
CDR3: CASSRSGEVFF

J: TRBJ1-2
D: -
V: TRBV4-2
size: -
DNA: TGTGCCAGCAGCCAGGACCTTGGACCTAACTATGGCTACACCTTC
CDR3: CASSQDLGPNYGYTF

J: TRBJ1-2
D: -
V: TRBV2
size: -
DNA: TGTGCCAGCAAAACACAGGGATATGACGGCTACACCTTC
CDR3: CASKTQGYDGYTF

J: TRBJ2-3
D: -
V: TRBV11-2
size: -
DNA: TGTGCCAGCAGCTTAGATGATACGCAGTATTTT
CDR3: CASSLDDTQYF

J: TRBJ2-7
D: -
V: TRBV5-6
size: -
DNA: TGTGCCAGCAGCTTGGAGGGCAGGGCCTACGAGCAGTACTTC
CDR3: CASSLEGRAYEQYF

J: TRBJ2-7
D: -
V: TRBV28
size: -
DNA: TGTGCCAGCAGTTCCATAGACTATGTGGGCTCCTACGAGCAGTACTTC
CDR3: CASSSIDYVGSYEQYF

J: TRBJ1-1
D: TRBD1
V: TRBV7-9
size: -
DNA: TGTGCCAGCAGCCCGCTCCAGGGGGGTCTGGCTGCGATCGCTTTCTTT
CDR3: CASSPLQGGLAAIAFF

J: TRBJ2-1
D: -
V: TRBV2
size: -
DNA: TGTGCCAGCAGTGATCTGGGGGAAGACGGCAATGAGCAGTTCTTC
CDR3: CASSDLGEDGNEQFF

J: TRBJ1-2
D: -
V: TRBV19
size: few
DNA: TGTGCCAGTTGGACAAGATATCCCGTCTATGGCTACACCTTC
CDR3: CASWTRYPVYGYTF

J: TRBJ1-1
D: -
V: TRBV2
size: -
DNA: TGTGCCAGCAGTATTACTACCCGGCGGACTGAAGCTTTCTTT
CDR3: CASSITTRRTEAFF

J: TRBJ2-1
D: -
V: TRBV5-1
size: -
DNA: TGCGCCAGCAATGAGGGCCAGAGCTCCTACAATGAGCAGTTCTTC
CDR3: CASNEGQSSYNEQFF

J: TRBJ1-1
D: -
V: TRBV19
size: -
DNA: TGTGCCAGTAGTATAGATTCCAGGACACCGAACACTGAAGCTTTCTTT
CDR3: CASSIDSRTPNTEAFF

J: TRBJ2-7
D: -
V: TRBV5-1
size: -
DNA: TGCGCCAGCAGCTTGGCCGACGACGAGCAGTACTTC
CDR3: CASSLADDEQYF

J: TRBJ1-1
D: -
V: TRBV7-8
size: -
DNA: TGTGCCAGCAGCTTACCGGGGATAGAAGCTTTCTTT
CDR3: CASSLPGIEAFF